This T cell receptor beta chain was identified in a study of cytomegalovirus exposure and HLA in healthy donors. Study-level points and caveats: It was confirmed in vitro that three of the CMV-associated chains were specific for CMV antigens. A later analysis found TCR association rates differed by HLA locus, highest for DRB1 and lowest for HLA-C.

CDR1 and CDR2 (germline): SGHDT, YYEEEE. Trimming shortened V by 4 bases and J by 5 bases, and 18 bases separated the two germline ends. This CDR3 spans 15 amino acids. With 60 Vbeta and 13 Jbeta primers, the PCR was carried out. Profiled with immunoSEQ multiplex PCR; TCRdb holds only in-frame clones, not every one. The sample includes roughly 130,000 clones, 80% of them seen just once. Concerning this clone: The antigen remains undetermined.

The specimen was PBMCs. This sequence was found in a male donor in good health and CMV-seronegative. J is TRBJ2-5 and V is TRBV5-6; a weak D match, TRBD1 (7 bases). This CDR3 is CASSLSGQAGETQYF. The CDR3 region has the DNA TGTGCCAGCAGCCTGTCCGGACAGGCGGGGGAGACCCAGTACTTC.